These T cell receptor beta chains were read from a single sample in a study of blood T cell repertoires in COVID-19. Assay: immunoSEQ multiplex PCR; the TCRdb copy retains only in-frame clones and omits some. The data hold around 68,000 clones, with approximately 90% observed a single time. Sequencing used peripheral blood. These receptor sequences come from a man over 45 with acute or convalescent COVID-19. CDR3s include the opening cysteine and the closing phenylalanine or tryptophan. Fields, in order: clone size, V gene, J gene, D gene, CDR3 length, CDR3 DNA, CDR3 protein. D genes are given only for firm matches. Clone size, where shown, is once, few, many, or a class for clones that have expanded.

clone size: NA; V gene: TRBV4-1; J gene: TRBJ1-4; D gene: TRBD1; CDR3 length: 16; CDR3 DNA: TGCGCCAGCAGCCAAGACGGGACAGTGACTAATGAAAAACTGTTTTTT; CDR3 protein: CASSQDGTVTNEKLFF
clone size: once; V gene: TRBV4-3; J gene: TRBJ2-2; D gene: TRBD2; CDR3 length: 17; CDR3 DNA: TGCGCCAGCAGCCAAGAGAGGCGGGAGGGTGTCACCGGGGAGCTGTTTTTT; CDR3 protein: CASSQERREGVTGELFF
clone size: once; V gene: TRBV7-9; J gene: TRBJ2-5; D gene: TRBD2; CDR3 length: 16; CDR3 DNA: TGTGCCAGCAGCCGTGGGTCTAGCGGAGCACAAGAGACCCAGTACTTC; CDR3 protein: CASSRGSSGAQETQYF
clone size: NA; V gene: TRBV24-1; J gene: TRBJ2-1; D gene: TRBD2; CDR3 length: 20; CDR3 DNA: TGTGCCACCAGCCCCGTCGGGGGGGCTAGCACACCTAGAGGCTACAATGAGCAGTTCTTC; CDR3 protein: CATSPVGGASTPRGYNEQFF
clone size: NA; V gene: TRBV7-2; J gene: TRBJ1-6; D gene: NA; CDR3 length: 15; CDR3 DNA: TGTGCCAGCAGCAATAGCCCCTTTACCAATTCACCCCTCCACTTT; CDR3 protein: CASSNSPFTNSPLHF
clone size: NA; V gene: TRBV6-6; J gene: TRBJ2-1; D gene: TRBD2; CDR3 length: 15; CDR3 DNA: TGTGCCAGCAATGCTCCGGGACTAGTTGCAAATGAGCAGTTCTTC; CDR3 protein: CASNAPGLVANEQFF
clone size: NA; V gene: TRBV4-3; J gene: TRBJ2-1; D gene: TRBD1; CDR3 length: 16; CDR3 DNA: TGCGCCAGCAGCCAAGTCCATCGGACAGGGTCCAATGAGCAGTTCTTC; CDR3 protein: CASSQVHRTGSNEQFF
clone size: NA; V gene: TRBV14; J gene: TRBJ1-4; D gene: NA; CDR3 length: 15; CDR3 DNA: TGTGCCAGCAGCCAAGCTCGGGGATATAATGAAAAACTGTTTTTT; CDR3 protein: CASSQARGYNEKLFF
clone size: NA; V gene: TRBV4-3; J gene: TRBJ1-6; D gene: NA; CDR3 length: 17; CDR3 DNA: TGCGCCAGCAGCCAAGACCAAGGACTGATCTATAATTCACCCCTCCACTTT; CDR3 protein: CASSQDQGLIYNSPLHF
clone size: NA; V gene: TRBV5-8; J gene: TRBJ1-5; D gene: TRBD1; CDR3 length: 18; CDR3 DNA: TGTGCCAGCAGGCCGGGACAGGGGCAGTTCCTTAGCAATCAGCCCCAGCATTTT; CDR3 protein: CASRPGQGQFLSNQPQHF
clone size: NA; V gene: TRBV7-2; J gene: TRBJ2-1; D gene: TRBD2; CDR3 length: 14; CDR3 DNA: TGTGCCAGCAAGCTAGCGGGGGCAAACAATGAGCAGTTCTTC; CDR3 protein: CASKLAGANNEQFF
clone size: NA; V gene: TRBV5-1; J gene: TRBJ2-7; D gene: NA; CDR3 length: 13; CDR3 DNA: TGCGCCAGCAGCTTGCAGGGTACGGGCGAGCAGTACTTC; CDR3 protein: CASSLQGTGEQYF
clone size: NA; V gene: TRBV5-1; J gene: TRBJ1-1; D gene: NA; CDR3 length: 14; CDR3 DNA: TGCGCCAGCACCCTAAGCGGGAAGAACACTGAAGCTTTCTTT; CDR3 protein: CASTLSGKNTEAFF
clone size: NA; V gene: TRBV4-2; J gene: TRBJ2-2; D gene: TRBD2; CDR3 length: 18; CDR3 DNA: TGTGCCAGCAGCCAAGGGTTTGCTAGCGGGAGGAACACCGGGGAGCTGTTTTTT; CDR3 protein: CASSQGFASGRNTGELFF
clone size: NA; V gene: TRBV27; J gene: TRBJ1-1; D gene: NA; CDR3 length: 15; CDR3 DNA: TGTGCCAGCACCAATAGGGGGGGGGTGAACACTGAAGCTTTCTTT; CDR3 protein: CASTNRGGVNTEAFF
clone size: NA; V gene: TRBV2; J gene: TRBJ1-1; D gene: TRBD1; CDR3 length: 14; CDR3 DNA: TGTGCCAGCAGACAGGGGGCTCGAAACACTGAAGCTTTCTTT; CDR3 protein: CASRQGARNTEAFF
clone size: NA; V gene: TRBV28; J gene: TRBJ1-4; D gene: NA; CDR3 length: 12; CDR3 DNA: TGTGCCAGCAGGAGTTTAACCGCCTCGCTGTTTTTT; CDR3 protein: CASRSLTASLFF
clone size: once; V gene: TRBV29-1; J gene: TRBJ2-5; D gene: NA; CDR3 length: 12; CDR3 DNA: TGCAGCGTCGGGGGAAGTATAGAGACCCAGTACTTC; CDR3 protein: CSVGGSIETQYF
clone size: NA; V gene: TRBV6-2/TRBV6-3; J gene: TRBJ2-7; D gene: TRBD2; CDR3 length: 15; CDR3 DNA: TGTGCCAGCAGTGTGATAGCGGGAGGGCTATACGAGCAGTACTTC; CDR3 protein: CASSVIAGGLYEQYF
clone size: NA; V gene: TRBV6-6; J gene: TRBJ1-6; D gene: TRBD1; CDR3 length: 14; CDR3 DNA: TGTGCCAGCAGTCAGACAGGGTTGAATTCACCCCTCCACTTT; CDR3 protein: CASSQTGLNSPLHF
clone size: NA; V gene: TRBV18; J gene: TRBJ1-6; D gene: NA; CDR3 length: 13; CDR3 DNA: TGTGCCAGCTCTCGGACAGAAAATTCACCCCTCCACTTT; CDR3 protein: CASSRTENSPLHF
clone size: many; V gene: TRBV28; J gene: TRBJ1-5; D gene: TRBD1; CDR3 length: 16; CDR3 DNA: TGTGCCAGCAGTTTGGCGGGACAGGGCGAAATTCAGCCCCAGCATTTT; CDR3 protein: CASSLAGQGEIQPQHF
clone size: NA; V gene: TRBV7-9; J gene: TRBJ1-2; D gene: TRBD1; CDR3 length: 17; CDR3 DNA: TGTGCCAGCAGCCCCCCAGGCCCCCCAGGGGGCAACTATGGCTACACCTTC; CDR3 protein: CASSPPGPPGGNYGYTF
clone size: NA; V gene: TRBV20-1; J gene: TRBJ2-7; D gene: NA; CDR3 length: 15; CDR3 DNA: TGCAGTGCTAGTTCCCCCCGAGTGATCTCCTACGAGCAGTACTTC; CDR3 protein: CSASSPRVISYEQYF
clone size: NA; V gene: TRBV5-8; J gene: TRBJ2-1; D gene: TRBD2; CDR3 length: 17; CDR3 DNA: TGTGCCAGCACCCTACTCTTGACTAGCGGGAGTTCGGATGAGCAGTTCTTC; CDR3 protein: CASTLLLTSGSSDEQFF
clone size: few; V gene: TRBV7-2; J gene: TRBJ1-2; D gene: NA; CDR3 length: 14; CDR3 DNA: TGTGCCAGCAGCTTGCGACAAGTTGACTATGGCTACACCTTC; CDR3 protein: CASSLRQVDYGYTF
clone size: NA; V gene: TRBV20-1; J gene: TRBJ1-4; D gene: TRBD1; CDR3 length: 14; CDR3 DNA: TGCAGTGCTAGTAGACAGGGTAGGGATGAAAAACTGTTTTTT; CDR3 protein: CSASRQGRDEKLFF
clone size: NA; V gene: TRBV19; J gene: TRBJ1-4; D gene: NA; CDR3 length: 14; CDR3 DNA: TGTGCCAGTAGTAGGGGACTGATCAATGAAAAACTGTTTTTT; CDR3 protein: CASSRGLINEKLFF
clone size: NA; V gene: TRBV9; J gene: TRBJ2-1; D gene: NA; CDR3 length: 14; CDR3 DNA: TGTGCCAGCAGGGCCGGGAGCGAATACAATGAGCAGTTCTTC; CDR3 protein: CASRAGSEYNEQFF
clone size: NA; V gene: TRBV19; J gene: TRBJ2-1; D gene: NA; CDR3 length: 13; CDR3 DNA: TGTGCCAGTATGCGGGAACCCTTTAATGAGCAGTTCTTC; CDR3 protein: CASMREPFNEQFF
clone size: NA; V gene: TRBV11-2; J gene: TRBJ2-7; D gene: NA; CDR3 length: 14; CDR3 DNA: TGTGCCAGCAGCTTAGTTGGGGCCGGGTACGAGCAGTACTTC; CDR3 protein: CASSLVGAGYEQYF
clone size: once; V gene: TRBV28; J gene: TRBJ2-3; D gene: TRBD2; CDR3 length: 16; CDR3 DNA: TGTGCCAGCAGTTTGGGGACTAGCGGGAGCCCAGATACGCAGTATTTT; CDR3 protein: CASSLGTSGSPDTQYF
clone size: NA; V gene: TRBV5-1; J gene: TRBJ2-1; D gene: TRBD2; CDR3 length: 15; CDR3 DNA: TGCGCCAGCAGCTCTCTTGGGACTAGCTCCGATGAGCAGTTCTTC; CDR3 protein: CASSSLGTSSDEQFF
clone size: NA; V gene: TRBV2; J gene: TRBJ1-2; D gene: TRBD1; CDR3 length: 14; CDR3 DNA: TGTGCCAGCAGAGGCTCAGGGGGCGCGGGTGGCTACACCTTC; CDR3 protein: CASRGSGGAGGYTF
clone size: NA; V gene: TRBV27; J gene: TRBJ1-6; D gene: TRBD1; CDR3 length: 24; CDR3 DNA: TGTGCCAGCAGTTTATCGTTTTTCTTCTCCCAAAACAGGGGGCGAGACTCCTATAATTCACCCCTCCACTTT; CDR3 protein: CASSLSFFFSQNRGRDSYNSPLHF
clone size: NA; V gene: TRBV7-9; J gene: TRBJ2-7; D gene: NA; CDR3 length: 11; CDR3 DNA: TGTGCCAGCAGCCTTCTTAACGAGCAGTACTTC; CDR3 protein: CASSLLNEQYF
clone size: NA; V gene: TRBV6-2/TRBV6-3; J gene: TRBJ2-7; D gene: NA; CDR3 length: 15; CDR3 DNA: TGTGCCAGCAGTCCCCGGGCAGGGTTTCTCTACGAGCAGTACTTC; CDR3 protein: CASSPRAGFLYEQYF
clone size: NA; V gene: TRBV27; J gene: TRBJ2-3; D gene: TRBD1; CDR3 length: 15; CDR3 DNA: TGTGCCAGCAAGCCCCGGGGGACAGGGGGCGATACGCAGTATTTT; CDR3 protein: CASKPRGTGGDTQYF
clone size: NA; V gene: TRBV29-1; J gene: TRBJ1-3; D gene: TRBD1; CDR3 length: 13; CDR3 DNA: TGCAGCGTGGGGGACAGCTCTGGAAACACCATATATTTT; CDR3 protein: CSVGDSSGNTIYF
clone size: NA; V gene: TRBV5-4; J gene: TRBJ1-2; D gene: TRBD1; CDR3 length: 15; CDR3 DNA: TGTGCCAGCAGCTCCGCAGGGGGCGCCCAGGGGGGCTACACCTTC; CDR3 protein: CASSSAGGAQGGYTF
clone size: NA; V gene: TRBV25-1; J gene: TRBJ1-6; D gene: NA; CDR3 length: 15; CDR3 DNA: TGTGCCAGCAGGGAGGGGTCCCTCTATAATTCACCCCTCCACTTT; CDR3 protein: CASREGSLYNSPLHF
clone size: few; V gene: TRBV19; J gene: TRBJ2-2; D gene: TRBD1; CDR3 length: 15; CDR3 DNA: TGTGCCAGTAGTATGGGACAGGGGGCTACCGGGGAGCTGTTTTTT; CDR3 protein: CASSMGQGATGELFF
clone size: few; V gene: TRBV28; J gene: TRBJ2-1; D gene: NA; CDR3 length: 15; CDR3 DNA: TGTGCCAGCCGGGATCGCGGGGTTAACTACAATGAGCAGTTCTTC; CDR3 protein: CASRDRGVNYNEQFF
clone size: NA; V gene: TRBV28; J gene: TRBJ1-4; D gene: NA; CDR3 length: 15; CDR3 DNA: TGTGCCAGCGGAACTAGCGGGATTCAACCAGGAAAACTGTTTTTT; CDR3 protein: CASGTSGIQPGKLFF
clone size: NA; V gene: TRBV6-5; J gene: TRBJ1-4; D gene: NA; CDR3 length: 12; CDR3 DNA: TGTGCCAGCGGAACAGATAATGAAAAACTGTTTTTT; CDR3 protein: CASGTDNEKLFF
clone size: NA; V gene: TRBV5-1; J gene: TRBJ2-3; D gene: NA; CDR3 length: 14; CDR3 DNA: TGCGCCAGCAGCTTGGGACTCAGCACAGATACGCAGTATTTT; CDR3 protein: CASSLGLSTDTQYF
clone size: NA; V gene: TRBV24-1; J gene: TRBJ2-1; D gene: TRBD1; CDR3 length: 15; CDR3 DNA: TGTGCCACCAGTGATTTGGGGGACAGGGGGCATGAGCAGTTCTTC; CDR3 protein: CATSDLGDRGHEQFF
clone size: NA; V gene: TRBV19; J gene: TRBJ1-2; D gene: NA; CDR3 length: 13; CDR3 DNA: TGTGCCAGTAGTATACAGGGGCACTATGGCTACACCTTC; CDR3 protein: CASSIQGHYGYTF
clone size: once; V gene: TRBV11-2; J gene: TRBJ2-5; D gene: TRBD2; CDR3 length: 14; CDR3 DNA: TGTGCCAGCAGCTTAACTAGCGGGGGAGAGACCCAGTACTTC; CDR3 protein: CASSLTSGGETQYF
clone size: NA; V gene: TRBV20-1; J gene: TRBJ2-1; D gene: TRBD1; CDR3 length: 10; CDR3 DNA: TGCAGTGCAATACGACAGGGAAAGTTCTTC; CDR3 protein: CSAIRQGKFF
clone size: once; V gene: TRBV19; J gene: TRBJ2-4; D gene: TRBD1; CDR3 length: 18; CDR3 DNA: TGTGCCAGTAGTATAGTGGAAGGGACAGGGGTGACCGGAAACATTCAGTACTTC; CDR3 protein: CASSIVEGTGVTGNIQYF
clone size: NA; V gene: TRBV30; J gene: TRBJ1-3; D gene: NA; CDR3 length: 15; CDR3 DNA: TGTGCCTGGAGTGGTCAGGCCCACTCTGGAAACACCATATATTTT; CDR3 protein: CAWSGQAHSGNTIYF
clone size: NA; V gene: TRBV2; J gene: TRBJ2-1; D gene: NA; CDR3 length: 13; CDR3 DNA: TGTGCCAGCAGCCCCTTCTCCTACAATGAGCAGTTCTTC; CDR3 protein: CASSPFSYNEQFF
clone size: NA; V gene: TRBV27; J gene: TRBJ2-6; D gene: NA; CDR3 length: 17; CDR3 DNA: TGTGCCAGCAGTTCATCGGACGGCCCGGGAGGGGCCAACGTCCTGACTTTC; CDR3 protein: CASSSSDGPGGANVLTF
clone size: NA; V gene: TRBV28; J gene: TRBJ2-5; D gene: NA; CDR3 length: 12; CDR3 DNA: TGTGCCAGCAGTTTTCTTGGGACAAGGAAGTACTTC; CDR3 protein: CASSFLGTRKYF
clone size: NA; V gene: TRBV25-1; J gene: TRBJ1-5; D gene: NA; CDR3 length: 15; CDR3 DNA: TGTGCCAGCAGTGGGGGAAGGGAGAGCAATCAGCCCCAGCATTTT; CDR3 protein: CASSGGRESNQPQHF
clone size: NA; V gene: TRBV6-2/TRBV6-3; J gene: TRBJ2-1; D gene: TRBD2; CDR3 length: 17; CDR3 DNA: TGTGCCAGCAGTTACTCTCCCCCTAGCGGGATTTACAATGAGCAGTTCTTC; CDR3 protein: CASSYSPPSGIYNEQFF
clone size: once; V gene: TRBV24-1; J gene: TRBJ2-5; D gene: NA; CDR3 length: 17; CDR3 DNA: TGTGCCACCAGTGATTTGGGGCTATTTGGGGGGCAAGAGACCCAGTACTTC; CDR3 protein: CATSDLGLFGGQETQYF
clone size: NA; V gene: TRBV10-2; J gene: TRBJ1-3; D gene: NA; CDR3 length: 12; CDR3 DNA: TGCGCCAGCAGGGACATGGGAAACACCATATATTTT; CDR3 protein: CASRDMGNTIYF